This is a list of T cell receptor beta chains from one sample in a study of T cell changes during pregnancy in multiple sclerosis. TCRdb's copy holds only in-frame clones and misses some; the assay was immunoSEQ multiplex PCR. The sample has about 97,000 clones, about nine tenths seen once. This specimen consisted of peripheral blood, obtained in the second trimester of pregnancy. The receptors derive from a female donor in good health, enrolled as a control in a pregnancy study. CDR3s include the opening cysteine and the closing phenylalanine or tryptophan. D genes are given only for firm matches. The size entry is marked missing in some rows and otherwise reads once, few, many or a size class.

DNA	CDR3	V	J	size	D	length
TGTGCCAGCAGTCCTAACGACAGGGTAAACACTGAAGCTTTCTTT	CASSPNDRVNTEAFF	TRBV6-6	TRBJ1-1	once	TRBD1	15
TGCGCCAGCACCCCGCAAACAGGGACTAACTATGGCTACACCTTC	CASTPQTGTNYGYTF	TRBV5-1	TRBJ1-2	NA	NA	15
TGTGCCAGCTCAGGAGATGGCTACACCTTC	CASSGDGYTF	TRBV18	TRBJ1-2	NA	NA	10
TGTGCCAGCAGTTTCCAGGGGCTCTCCTCCTACGAGCAGTACTTC	CASSFQGLSSYEQYF	TRBV28	TRBJ2-7	NA	NA	15
TGCGCCAGCAGCCAAGAATTGGTAGTACAGGTTAGGGAGCTGTTTTTT	CASSQELVVQVRELFF	TRBV4-3	TRBJ2-2	NA	NA	16
TGTGCCAGCTCCCCCCAGAGCAGGGTCAATGAGCAGTTCTTC	CASSPQSRVNEQFF	TRBV18	TRBJ2-1	NA	NA	14
TGTGCCCTTTCCCGGGAAGGCACTGAAGCTTTCTTT	CALSREGTEAFF	TRBV10-3	TRBJ1-1	NA	NA	12
TGCGCCAGCAGCCAAATGACAGACGAGTACGAGCAGTACTTC	CASSQMTDEYEQYF	TRBV4-3	TRBJ2-7	NA	NA	14
TGTGCCAGCAGCTTAGTGCGGGGCGCGAACACCGGGGAGCTGTTTTTT	CASSLVRGANTGELFF	TRBV7-8	TRBJ2-2	once	NA	16
TGTGCCAGCAGTTTGGAGCGGGGGGACGAGCAGTACTTC	CASSLERGDEQYF	TRBV27	TRBJ2-7	NA	TRBD2	13
TGTGCCAGCAGTGACGCACAGGGGACTCATGGCTACACCTTC	CASSDAQGTHGYTF	TRBV25-1	TRBJ1-2	NA	TRBD1	14
TGTGCCAGCTCCCAAGACAGCTATGGCTACACCTTC	CASSQDSYGYTF	TRBV18	TRBJ1-2	NA	NA	12
TGTGCCAGCAGCTTAGCCGAGGACAGGGGGAGGCCCCAGCATTTT	CASSLAEDRGRPQHF	TRBV7-2	TRBJ1-5	NA	TRBD1	15
TGTGCCAGCAGCGGACAGGGGTGGACTGAAGCTTTCTTT	CASSGQGWTEAFF	TRBV9	TRBJ1-1	NA	TRBD1	13
TGCGCCAGCAGCCAACTGGAGGGTGTGGAGACCCAGTACTTC	CASSQLEGVETQYF	TRBV4-1	TRBJ2-5	NA	NA	14
TGTGCCAGCAGCAATGGACAGGGTCGGGACAATGAGCAGTTCTTC	CASSNGQGRDNEQFF	TRBV6-1	TRBJ2-1	NA	TRBD1	15
TGCAGTGCTCTACGTATACGGGAGCTGTTTTTT	CSALRIRELFF	TRBV20-1	TRBJ2-2	NA	NA	11
TGTGCCAGCAGTCCTAACCAGGGTAGACAGCCCCAGCATTTT	CASSPNQGRQPQHF	TRBV6-5	TRBJ1-5	NA	NA	14
TGTGCCAGCAGCGCCCAGGGGGCCTGGGGCTACACCTTC	CASSAQGAWGYTF	TRBV11-2	TRBJ1-2	NA	TRBD1	13
TGTGCCAGCAGCACCGGACAGGGGCTACGGGAAAAACTGTTTTTT	CASSTGQGLREKLFF	TRBV21-1	TRBJ1-4	once	NA	15
TGTGCCAGCAGCTACCTCGGGACAGGGTTTAATGAGCAGTTCTTC	CASSYLGTGFNEQFF	TRBV5-6	TRBJ2-1	NA	TRBD1	15
TGTGCCAGCAGTGAAAGAGCAGCGGCTTGGTATGGCTACACCTTC	CASSERAAAWYGYTF	TRBV6-1	TRBJ1-2	NA	NA	15
TGTACCAGCAGCGATCGAGGGGGCAGCTATGGCTACACCTTC	CTSSDRGGSYGYTF	TRBV13	TRBJ1-2	NA	TRBD1	14
TGTGCCAGCAGCTTAGTGGGAGCACCAGATACGCAGTATTTT	CASSLVGAPDTQYF	TRBV5-4	TRBJ2-3	NA	NA	14
TGTGCCATCGGACTAGCGGGGGCTACGCAGTATTTT	CAIGLAGATQYF	TRBV27	TRBJ2-3	NA	TRBD2	12
TGTGCCAGCAGCTTAGGACAGGGGGCTCATTCTAATGAAAAACTGTTTTTT	CASSLGQGAHSNEKLFF	TRBV7-2	TRBJ1-4	NA	TRBD1	17
TGTGCCAGCAGCTCGGACAGGGGTATCGCCAAAAACATTCAGTACTTC	CASSSDRGIAKNIQYF	TRBV7-9	TRBJ2-4	once	TRBD1	16
TGTGCCAGCAGCGCGCAGGGCTACGAGCAGTACTTC	CASSAQGYEQYF	TRBV11-2	TRBJ2-7	NA	NA	12
TGTGCCACAGGGGCTCTCTACGAGCAGTACTTC	CATGALYEQYF	TRBV28	TRBJ2-7	NA	NA	11
TGTGCCAGCCATGACAGGGGGTCCTCCTACGAGCAGTACTTC	CASHDRGSSYEQYF	TRBV19	TRBJ2-7	few	TRBD1	14
TGTGCCAGCAGGGTGGCGGGGGGCCTAGAGACCCAGTACTTC	CASRVAGGLETQYF	TRBV28	TRBJ2-5	NA	TRBD2	14
TGCGCCAGCAGCCAAGATGGCTTGGCGGGAGGGGACTCCTACAATGAGCAGTTCTTC	CASSQDGLAGGDSYNEQFF	TRBV4-1	TRBJ2-1	NA	TRBD2	19
TGTGCCAGCACCCTCGGTTCTTCTGGGGCCAACGTCCTGACTTTC	CASTLGSSGANVLTF	TRBV7-2	TRBJ2-6	NA	NA	15
TGTGCCAGCAGTTCCCCGCCTAGCGGGAGTTTTGAGCAGTTCTTC	CASSSPPSGSFEQFF	TRBV6-5	TRBJ2-1	NA	TRBD2	15
TGTGCCAGCAGTTACACATCAGGGACTGAAGCTTTCTTT	CASSYTSGTEAFF	TRBV6-5	TRBJ1-1	NA	NA	13